These T cell receptor beta chains were read from a single sample in a study of cytomegalovirus exposure and HLA in healthy donors. Generated by immunoSEQ multiplex PCR, the TCRdb table keeps only in-frame clones and is missing some. The sample lists about 160,000 clones, around 77% occurring once. The sequenced sample consisted of PBMCs. These receptors originate from a woman in her 30s in good health and CMV-seronegative. Both conserved end residues are part of each CDR3. A D gene is named only where the DNA matches it firmly. Only part of the rows carry a size: once, few, many, or a class if the clone is expanded.

clone size: .; J gene: TRBJ1-6; V gene: TRBV6-1; D gene: .; CDR3 DNA: TGTGCCAGCAGTGAATGGGCTAATTCGCCCCTCCACTTT; CDR3 protein: CASSEWANSPLHF
clone size: few; J gene: TRBJ2-1; V gene: TRBV6-1; D gene: .; CDR3 DNA: TGTGCCAGCATTTCGAGGGATTACAATGAGCAGTTCTTC; CDR3 protein: CASISRDYNEQFF
clone size: few; J gene: TRBJ2-3; V gene: TRBV7-2; D gene: TRBD2; CDR3 DNA: TGTGCCAGCAGCTTAGCTAGCGGGGGGCTAGATACGCAGTATTTT; CDR3 protein: CASSLASGGLDTQYF
clone size: .; J gene: TRBJ2-7; V gene: TRBV5-1; D gene: .; CDR3 DNA: TGCGCCAGCAGCCTCCGGGACACCAACTACGAGCAGTACTTC; CDR3 protein: CASSLRDTNYEQYF
clone size: .; J gene: TRBJ1-5; V gene: TRBV20-1; D gene: .; CDR3 DNA: TGCAGTGCTAGAGAGGGGCCAGCCCAGCATTTT; CDR3 protein: CSAREGPAQHF
clone size: .; J gene: TRBJ2-5; V gene: TRBV5-1; D gene: .; CDR3 DNA: TGCGCCAGCAGCTTCACCGGGGATAGGAGGGAGACCCAGTACTTC; CDR3 protein: CASSFTGDRRETQYF
clone size: once; J gene: TRBJ1-5; V gene: TRBV19; D gene: TRBD1; CDR3 DNA: TGTGCCAGTAGATCACTCTCCGGGACAGGGGGCGGGAAAAGTCAGCCCCAGCATTTT; CDR3 protein: CASRSLSGTGGGKSQPQHF
clone size: .; J gene: TRBJ2-3; V gene: TRBV28; D gene: .; CDR3 DNA: TGTGCCAGCGGACCACGGACGGGGTCTAACACAGATACGCAGTATTTT; CDR3 protein: CASGPRTGSNTDTQYF
clone size: .; J gene: TRBJ1-1; V gene: TRBV2; D gene: TRBD1; CDR3 DNA: TGTGCCAGCACTCCTGGGGACAGGGGGACTGAAGCTTTCTTT; CDR3 protein: CASTPGDRGTEAFF
clone size: .; J gene: TRBJ1-2; V gene: TRBV19; D gene: .; CDR3 DNA: TGTGCCAGTAGTAATATAATCTATGGCTACACCTTC; CDR3 protein: CASSNIIYGYTF
clone size: .; J gene: TRBJ2-3; V gene: TRBV29-1; D gene: .; CDR3 DNA: TGCAGCGGGAGGGGGAGCGGGGCGGGCACAGATACGCAGTATTTT; CDR3 protein: CSGRGSGAGTDTQYF
clone size: .; J gene: TRBJ2-5; V gene: TRBV6-5; D gene: .; CDR3 DNA: TGTGCCAGCAGCTCCGGGACTCTCCAAGAGACCCAGTACTTC; CDR3 protein: CASSSGTLQETQYF
clone size: .; J gene: TRBJ2-5; V gene: TRBV7-9; D gene: TRBD2; CDR3 DNA: TGTGCCAGCAGTTTAGCGGGGGGCCAAGAGACCCAGTACTTC; CDR3 protein: CASSLAGGQETQYF
clone size: .; J gene: TRBJ1-1; V gene: TRBV5-1; D gene: .; CDR3 DNA: TGCGCCAGCAGCTTGTGGGGGGACGGACCGAACACTGAAGCTTTCTTT; CDR3 protein: CASSLWGDGPNTEAFF
clone size: .; J gene: TRBJ1-1; V gene: TRBV2; D gene: TRBD1; CDR3 DNA: TGTGCCAGCAGTCAACTGACAGGGAGTGGAGCTTTCTTT; CDR3 protein: CASSQLTGSGAFF
clone size: .; J gene: TRBJ2-2; V gene: TRBV27; D gene: TRBD2; CDR3 DNA: TGTGCCAGCAGTTCCTTGGCGGCGGGGGAAAACACCGGGGAGCTGTTTTTT; CDR3 protein: CASSSLAAGENTGELFF
clone size: .; J gene: TRBJ2-3; V gene: TRBV5-4; D gene: .; CDR3 DNA: TGTGCCAGCAGCTTGCGGCAGGGAAGGGGCACAGATACGCAGTATTTT; CDR3 protein: CASSLRQGRGTDTQYF
clone size: few; J gene: TRBJ1-5; V gene: TRBV27; D gene: .; CDR3 DNA: TGTGCCAGCAGTTTATGGGGAGGTGGCAATCAGCCCCAGCATTTT; CDR3 protein: CASSLWGGGNQPQHF
clone size: .; J gene: TRBJ2-3; V gene: TRBV7-9; D gene: TRBD2; CDR3 DNA: TGTGCCAGCAGCTCTAGCGGGGGCACAGATACGCAGTATTTT; CDR3 protein: CASSSSGGTDTQYF
clone size: .; J gene: TRBJ2-2; V gene: TRBV5-1; D gene: .; CDR3 DNA: TGCGCCAGCAGCTTGGCGGGGATCGGGGAGCTGTTTTTT; CDR3 protein: CASSLAGIGELFF
clone size: once; J gene: TRBJ2-1; V gene: TRBV19; D gene: TRBD2; CDR3 DNA: TGTGCCAGTAGTATGACGAGCGGGGGGGCCGGCGAGCAGTTCTTC; CDR3 protein: CASSMTSGGAGEQFF
clone size: .; J gene: TRBJ1-2; V gene: TRBV4-2; D gene: .; CDR3 DNA: TGTGCCAGCAGCCAAGACGGCCAGGTCTATGGCTACACCTTC; CDR3 protein: CASSQDGQVYGYTF
clone size: .; J gene: TRBJ1-5; V gene: TRBV10-3; D gene: .; CDR3 DNA: TGTGCCATCAGTGTGGAACAGGGAAGCAATCAGCCCCAGCATTTT; CDR3 protein: CAISVEQGSNQPQHF
clone size: .; J gene: TRBJ1-4; V gene: TRBV28; D gene: .; CDR3 DNA: TGTGCCAGCAGCCGTGTGGCGAAGTGGAGTGAAAAACTGTTTTTT; CDR3 protein: CASSRVAKWSEKLFF
clone size: .; J gene: TRBJ1-3; V gene: TRBV6-5; D gene: TRBD1; CDR3 DNA: TGTGCCAGCAGCCCAGGGGGCCTGAGTGGAAACACCATATATTTT; CDR3 protein: CASSPGGLSGNTIYF
clone size: .; J gene: TRBJ1-3; V gene: TRBV29-1; D gene: .; CDR3 DNA: TGCAGCGGGGCCTCTGGAAACACCATATATTTT; CDR3 protein: CSGASGNTIYF
clone size: .; J gene: TRBJ2-2; V gene: TRBV5-1; D gene: .; CDR3 DNA: TGCGCCAGCAGCTTGGAGTGGGCCACCGGGGAGCTGTTTTTT; CDR3 protein: CASSLEWATGELFF